Each of the 27 T cell receptor beta chains below was sequenced from the same sample in a study of control samples from healthy donors and cancer patients. Only in-frame clones appear in the TCRdb table, and some are missing; sequencing was by immunoSEQ multiplex PCR. The table lists about 120,000 clones, around 86% of them singletons, with approximately 9% in the top ten. Sample: blood. Receptors originate from a man aged 35 to 55 in good health.

V and J are TRBV2 and TRBJ1-1; D possibly corresponds to TRBD1 (6 bases). V was cut by 8 bases and J by 10 bases, with 20 bases left in between. The CDR3 covers 13 residues. Germline-derived CDR1 and CDR2 are SNHLY and FYNNEI. The CDR3 DNA follows: TGTGCCAGCCTCCCAACTCAGGGGTCTCCAGCTTTCTTT. It specifies CASLPTQGSPAFF.

V usage is TRBV6-6 and J usage is TRBJ1-5; a possible D gene is TRBD1 (5 bases). The CDR3 is 14 residues long. CDR1 MNHNY and CDR2 SVGAGI come from the germline V gene (reference sequence). V was pared by 2 bases and J by 5 bases, with 10 bases between. CDR3 sequence (DNA): TGTGCCAGCAGTTACGCCGGGGGTCATCAGCCCCAGCATTTT. This codes for CASSYAGGHQPQHF.

The rearrangement joins TRBV7-9 to TRBJ1-2; D remains unclear. CDR1 is SEHNR and CDR2 is FQNEAQ in the germline V gene (reference sequence). V shed 5 bases and J shed 1 base, with 17 bases lying between them. The CDR3 contains 16 residues. The CDR3 nucleotides read TGTGCCAGCAGCCCCGTCCAAGGACGGCTTAACTATGGCTACACCTTC. Protein: CASSPVQGRLNYGYTF.

The rearrangement joins TRBV30 to TRBJ2-2, with 7 nucleotides matching TRBD1. The CDR3 has 11 amino acids. V was clipped by 4 bases and J by 7 bases; unmatched bases: 0. The germline V gene has CDR1 GTSNPN and CDR2 SVGIG (reference sequence). The CDR3 spells CAWTGGGELFF. The CDR3 bases are TGTGCCTGGACAGGGGGCGGGGAGCTGTTTTTT.

The chain employs TRBV30 and TRBJ1-6; 9 bases align to TRBD1. The CDR3 is 13 amino acids. Germline-derived CDR1 and CDR2 are GTSNPN and SVGIG (reference sequence). J was trimmed by 6 bases and V by 5 bases; bases with no gene match: 2. CDR3 in DNA: TGTGCCTGGGCGACAGGGGGTAATTCACCCCTCCACTTT. Amino acid sequence: CAWATGGNSPLHF.

The genes are TRBV3-1 (or the pseudogene TRBV3-2) and TRBJ2-2; perhaps TRBD1 as D (5 bases). V lost 2 bases and J lost 7, with 17 bases in between. The CDR3 has 16 amino acids. Per germline, CDR1 LGHDT and CDR2 YNNKEL (reference sequence). The CDR3 DNA reads TGTGCCAGCAGCCAACACCTCGTGGCAGGGCACGGGGAGCTGTTTTTT. The encoded protein is CASSQHLVAGHGELFF.

This chain uses TRBV3-1 (or the pseudogene TRBV3-2) with TRBJ1-2; 8 bases align to TRBD1. CDR3 length: 17 amino acids. Germline V gives CDR1 LGHDT, CDR2 YNNKEL (reference sequence). V shed 4 bases, J shed 5 bases, and the junction held 15 bases outside the gene matches. DNA for the CDR3: TGTGCCAGCAGCCCCCCACTCCGAGGGACAGGCCAGTATGGCTACACCTTC. Residues: CASSPPLRGTGQYGYTF.

J is TRBJ1-5 and V is TRBV30, with D tentatively TRBD1 (6 bases). Looked up from germline, CDR1 is GTSNPN and CDR2 is SVGIG (reference sequence). The CDR3 spans 13 residues. The V end lost 1 base, the J end lost 4 bases, and 8 bases lay between the germline ends. In DNA form, the CDR3 reads TGTGCCTGGAGTGGTCAGGGGAATCAGCCCCAGCATTTT. Encoded protein: CAWSGQGNQPQHF.

The genes are TRBV18 and TRBJ2-1, with 15 positions matching TRBD2. The CDR3 contains 15 residues. Germline CDR1 KGHSH, CDR2 LQKENI. The junction had 5 bases not matched to a gene; V was cut back by 5 bases and J by 9 bases. The CDR3 sequence is CASSTGTSGGPEQFF. As DNA, the CDR3 is TGTGCCAGCTCAACCGGGACTAGCGGGGGGCCTGAGCAGTTCTTC.

The chain has TRBV6-5 and TRBJ2-3, with D maybe TRBD1 (6 bases). Germline V gene data show CDR1 as MNHEY and CDR2 as SVGAGI. This CDR3 has 15 residues. The V gene lost 2 bases and the J gene lost 2 bases, with 11 bases spanning the gap. The CDR3 region is CASSYANRATDTQYF. CDR3 nucleotides: TGTGCCAGCAGTTACGCGAACAGGGCCACAGATACGCAGTATTTT.

This clone was counted a single time. The chain recombines TRBV10-3 with TRBJ1-5, with 9 bases lining up with TRBD1. Looked up from germline, CDR1 is ENHRY and CDR2 is SYGVKD. The J segment lost 6 bases and the V segment lost 10 bases, leaving 13 bases of the junction unmatched. There are 15 residues in the CDR3. The CDR3 sequence: CASTSGTGRSQPQHF. The CDR3, as DNA: TGTGCCAGCACCTCCGGGACAGGGAGGAGTCAGCCCCAGCATTTT.

CDR3 coding DNA: TGCAGCGTTGAGAGGTCGCAGGGGGGAAAGACGGAGACTGAAGCTTTCTTT. This translates into CSVERSQGGKTETEAFF. The chain links TRBV29-1 to TRBJ1-1; 7 bases are a match to TRBD1. Losses at the gene ends were 3 bases for V and 5 bases for J; bases not matched to a gene: 18. The germline V gene has CDR1 SQVTM and CDR2 ANQGSEA. The CDR3 is 17 residues long.

The V call is TRBV5-4, the J call TRBJ2-5; 7 bases fit TRBD2. V lost 2 bases and J lost 5; bases outside the gene matches: 3. CDR1 is SGHNT and CDR2 is YYREEE in the germline V gene (reference sequence). The CDR3 sequence is 13 residues long. In DNA, the CDR3 is TGTGCCAGCAGCTTTTGGGGAGGGGAGACCCAGTACTTC. It is translated as CASSFWGGETQYF. The complete variable domain, with remaining parts taken from reference TRBV5-4 and TRBJ2-5, reads ETGVTQSPTHLIKTRGQQVTLRCSSQSGHNTVSWYQQALGQGPQFIFQYYREEENGRGNFPPRFSGLQFPNYSSELNVNALELDDSALYLCASSFWGGETQYFGPGTRLLVL.

The V call is TRBV5-1, the J call TRBJ2-3; perhaps D is TRBD1 or TRBD2 (6 bases each). Trimming removed 0 bases from V and 2 bases from J, with 10 bases in between. The CDR3 has 15 residues. Germline CDR1 SGHRS, CDR2 YFSETQ. CDR3 residues: CASSLGGGNTDTQYF. Here the CDR3 DNA reads TGCGCCAGCAGCTTGGGAGGGGGGAACACAGATACGCAGTATTTT.

The CDR3 reads CASSQGLWGTYGYTF. CDR3 bases: TGTGCCAGCAGCCAAGGTTTATGGGGGACCTATGGCTACACCTTC. The chain joins TRBV14 to TRBJ1-2; possibly TRBD1 for D (5 bases). CDR1 and CDR2 from the germline V gene are SGHDN and FVKESK. The CDR3 extends over 15 amino acids. The V gene lost 1 base and the J gene lost 4 bases, with 13 bases spanning the gap.

The rearrangement uses TRBV13 and TRBJ2-3; 14 bases are shared with TRBD2. The V segment lost 3 bases and the J segment 2 bases; nucleotides outside the gene matches: 4. CDR1 and CDR2 from the germline V gene are PRHDT and FYEKMQ (reference sequence). The CDR3 extends over 17 amino acids. The CDR3 loop reads CASSLTSGGASTDTQYF. In DNA form, the CDR3 reads TGTGCCAGCAGCTTGACTAGCGGGGGGGCCTCCACAGATACGCAGTATTTT.

J is TRBJ1-6 and V is TRBV5-4, with 7 positions matching TRBD1. The germline CDR1 and CDR2 sequences are SGHNT and YYREEE (reference sequence). Unmatched junction bases numbered 8, after V lost 0 bases and J lost 8 bases. CDR3 size: 16 residues. The CDR3 region has the DNA TGTGCCAGCAGCTTGGGGACCACAGGGGACCATTCACCCCTCCACTTT. Protein sequence: CASSLGTTGDHSPLHF.

The chain combines TRBV9 with TRBJ1-3; 9 bases map to TRBD1. The trim removed 1 base at V and 0 bases at J, leaving 5 bases unmatched. The CDR3 sequence is 17 residues long. Germline CDR1 and CDR2: SGDLS and YYNGEE. The CDR3 coding sequence is TGTGCCAGCAGCGTAAAAGGACAGGGGCTCTCTGGAAACACCATATATTTT. Amino acids: CASSVKGQGLSGNTIYF. The complete variable domain, with remaining parts taken from reference TRBV9 and TRBJ1-3, reads DSGVTQTPKHLITATGQRVTLRCSPRSGDLSVYWYQQSLDQGLQFLIQYYNGEERAKGNILERFSAQQFPDLHSELNLSSLELGDSALYFCASSVKGQGLSGNTIYFGEGSWLTVV.

J is TRBJ1-4 and V is TRBV7-9; D is ambiguous. V lost 0 bases to trimming and J lost 8 bases, with 13 bases between them. CDR3 length equals 15 residues. The germline gives CDR1 SEHNR, CDR2 FQNEAQ (reference sequence). CDR3 sequence reads: CASSLAGFKWEKLFF. In DNA form, the CDR3 reads TGTGCCAGCAGCTTAGCCGGGTTTAAATGGGAAAAACTGTTTTTT.

The chain links TRBV7-9 to TRBJ2-3; 12 bases align to TRBD2. The V gene's germline CDR1 is SEHNR and CDR2 FQNEAQ (reference sequence). Trimming cost V 4 bases and J 0 bases; bases outside gene matches: 2. CDR3 length: 16 residues. DNA for the CDR3: TGTGCCAGCAGCTCCGGACTAGCGGGAAGCACAGATACGCAGTATTTT. Its translation: CASSSGLAGSTDTQYF.

The J gene is TRBJ2-5, the V gene TRBV3-1 (or the pseudogene TRBV3-2); 9 nucleotides align to TRBD2. J lost 3 bases, V lost 5 bases, and 7 bases had no gene match. This CDR3 region has 15 residues. The germline gives CDR1 LGHDT, CDR2 YNNKEL (reference sequence). CDR3 residues: CASSATSSGEETQYF. CDR3 bases: TGTGCCAGCAGCGCCACCTCTAGCGGGGAAGAGACCCAGTACTTC.

This clone showed up just once. The J gene is TRBJ1-5, the V gene TRBV18; D might be TRBD1 (5 bases). The V gene's germline CDR1 is KGHSH and CDR2 LQKENI. Trimming left V 6 bases short and J 0 bases short, with 12 bases between. This CDR3 contains 15 residues. The CDR3 DNA is TGTGCCAGCTCGGGGGACTTCCATAGCAATCAGCCCCAGCATTTT. This encodes CASSGDFHSNQPQHF. The full variable domain, completed using reference TRBV18 and TRBJ1-5, is NAGVMQNPRHLVRRRGQEARLRCSPMKGHSHVYWYRQLPEEGLKFMVYLQKENIIDESGMPKERFSAEFPKEGPSILRIQQVVRGDSAAYFCASSGDFHSNQPQHFGDGTRLSIL.

The chain employs TRBV29-1 and TRBJ1-2, with D possibly TRBD1 on 6 matching bases. The CDR3 length is 13 residues. The germline V gene encodes CDR1 SQVTM and CDR2 ANQGSEA. Here the CDR3 DNA reads TGCAGTGCCGGGGGGGCTGGTAACTATGGCTACACCTTC. Its translation: CSAGGAGNYGYTF.

This clone showed up just once. The chain uses TRBV7-3 and TRBJ1-5; no firm D call. The length of the CDR3 is 13 residues. V was trimmed by 2 bases and J by 3 bases, leaving 5 bases between them. Germline V gene lookup returns CDR1 SGHTA and CDR2 FQGTGA. CDR3 sequence reads: CASSLGVNQPQHF. CDR3 coding DNA: TGTGCCAGCAGCTTAGGGGTCAATCAGCCCCAGCATTTT.

This clone was found once. This chain joins TRBV6-1 and TRBJ2-7; D is uncertain. V lost 2 bases to trimming and J lost 8 bases, with 7 bases between them. Germline V lookup: CDR1 MNHNS, CDR2 SASEGT. This CDR3 has 11 amino acids. The chain's CDR3 is CASSERAQQYF. In DNA form, the CDR3 reads TGTGCCAGCAGTGAAAGGGCCCAGCAGTACTTC.

The chain uses TRBV27 and TRBJ1-6, with 10 bases aligning to TRBD1. This CDR3 is 15 amino acids long. Losses at the gene ends were 5 bases for V and 6 bases for J; bases not matched to a gene: 4. Looked up from germline, CDR1 is MNHEY and CDR2 is SMNVEV (reference sequence). CDR3 in amino acids: CASSPGTGVNSPLHF. Here the CDR3 DNA reads TGTGCCAGCAGTCCCGGGACAGGGGTTAATTCACCCCTCCACTTT.

This clone was counted once. V gene TRBV29-1 combines with J gene TRBJ2-3; TRBD1 might be the D (6 bases). V was trimmed by 3 bases and J by 5 bases, leaving 12 bases between them. Germline lookup yields CDR1 SQVTM and CDR2 ANQGSEA. This CDR3 has 13 amino acids. As DNA, the CDR3 is TGCAGCGTTGAGAGGACAGAAAAAGATACGCAGTATTTT. This translates into CSVERTEKDTQYF.